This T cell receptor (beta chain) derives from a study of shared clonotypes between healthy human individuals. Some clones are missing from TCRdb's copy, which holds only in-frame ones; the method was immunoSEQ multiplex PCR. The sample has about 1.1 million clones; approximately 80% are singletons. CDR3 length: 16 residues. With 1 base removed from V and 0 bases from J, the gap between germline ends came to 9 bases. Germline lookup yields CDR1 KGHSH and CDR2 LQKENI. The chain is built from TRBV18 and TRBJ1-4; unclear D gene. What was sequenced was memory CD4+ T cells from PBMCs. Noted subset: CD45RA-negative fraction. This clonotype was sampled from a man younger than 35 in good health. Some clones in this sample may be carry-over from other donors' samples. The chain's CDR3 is CASSPRGSATNEKLFF. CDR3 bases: TGTGCCAGCTCACCACGAGGGAGTGCAACTAATGAAAAACTGTTTTTT.